One sample yielded the 19 T cell receptor beta chains listed below, sequenced in a study of pediatric ulcerative colitis (dated by TCRdb to between 2019 and 2020). The protocol used for the library was the immunoSEQ multiplex PCR assay. Imported from immuneACCESS, the table was reduced by TCRdb to in-frame sequences with V and J called. These copies leave out some clones; in studies compared against another copy, an unresolved V gene accounts for under half, and the cause of the remainder is not known. The sample data list about 22,000 clones, and around 64% of these were observed just once. Roughly a sixth of the sample is taken by the ten largest. During colonoscopy, one to two rectal pinch biopsies were obtained for research purposes. Material: gut tissue. The origin of the receptors is a boy aged 10-17 years with severe ulcerative colitis.

The chain is built from TRBV18 and TRBJ1-6; D gene unclear. Trimming took off 1 base at V and 0 bases at J, with 16 bases between the two ends. The CDR3 covers 19 residues. Looked up from germline, CDR1 is KGHSH and CDR2 is LQKENI. CDR3 in amino acids: CASSPRFGSASSYNSPLHF. CDR3 nucleotides: TGTGCCAGCTCACCACGTTTCGGCTCAGCCAGCTCCTATAATTCACCCCTCCACTTT.

The chain uses TRBV29-1 and TRBJ1-4, with D possibly matching TRBD1 (5 bases). Trimming pared 4 bases from V and 12 bases from J, leaving 15 bases between. CDR1 is SQVTM and CDR2 is ANQGSEA in the germline V gene. The CDR3 totals 12 residues. CDR3: CSVVEGIGQLFF. CDR3 sequence (DNA): TGCAGCGTTGTGGAGGGGATCGGACAACTGTTTTTT.

This clone was counted between two and nine times. The chain employs TRBV27 and TRBJ1-2, with TRBD1 matching over 7 bases. CDR3 size: 11 residues. V lost 6 bases and J lost 8; bases outside the gene matches: 3. In germline, CDR1 is MNHEY, CDR2 SMNVEV (reference sequence). The CDR3 DNA follows: TGTGCCAGCAGACAGGGGTTGGGCTACACCTTC. It codes for CASRQGLGYTF.

This rearrangement joins TRBV6-5 to TRBJ1-1, with D hard to call. V was shortened by 2 bases and J by 2 bases, with 9 bases between the two germline ends. Per germline, CDR1 MNHEY and CDR2 SVGAGI. This CDR3 contains 14 residues. The CDR3 protein is CASSYGAENTEAFF. DNA of the CDR3: TGTGCCAGCAGTTACGGCGCCGAAAACACTGAAGCTTTCTTT.

The chain recombines TRBV7-9 with TRBJ2-3, with D possibly TRBD2 on 5 matching bases. The CDR3 runs to 13 residues. Trimming shortened V by 11 bases and J by 6 bases, and 18 bases separated the two germline ends. Germline V gene lookup returns CDR1 SEHNR and CDR2 FQNEAQ (reference sequence). This CDR3 is CAGTTREADTQYF. CDR3 coding DNA: TGTGCCGGAACCACTAGAGAGGCGGATACGCAGTATTTT.

This clone was observed once. The V call is TRBV30, the J call TRBJ1-3, with 7 bases aligning to TRBD1. The length of the CDR3 is 15 residues. V lost 2 bases to trimming and J lost 3 bases; unmatched junction nucleotides: 7. Germline lookup yields CDR1 GTSNPN and CDR2 SVGIG (reference sequence). The CDR3 region has the DNA TGTGCCTGGAGTTTCAAGGGGGCCGGTGGAAACACCATATATTTT. As protein: CAWSFKGAGGNTIYF.

The V call is TRBV6-5, the J call TRBJ1-2; D is undetermined. CDR3 length equals 13 residues. Deletions cut 0 bases from V and 4 bases from J, with 6 bases between. Germline lookup yields CDR1 MNHEY and CDR2 SVGAGI. As DNA, the CDR3 is TGTGCCAGCAGTTACTCCGCGCGCTATGGCTACACCTTC. Translation gives CASSYSARYGYTF.

Worth noting for this clone: Additional DNA sequences in this sample encode the identical CDR3. The V gene is TRBV18, the J gene TRBJ2-3; D remains unclear. The CDR3 totals 11 residues. CDR1 is KGHSH, CDR2 LQKENI, per germline. Trimming cost V 3 bases and J 6 bases, with 4 bases left between them. In DNA, the CDR3 is TGTGCCAGCTCACCTTCCGATACGCAGTATTTT. Residues: CASSPSDTQYF.

The V call is TRBV7-9, the J call TRBJ2-3; the D gene is possibly TRBD2 (5 bases). The CDR3 is 17 residues long. Germline V gene sequence: CDR1 SEHNR, CDR2 FQNEAQ (reference sequence). V lost 5 bases and J lost 3, with 21 bases in between. CDR3 bases: TGTGCCAGCAGCGACGGGAAGAGGATGAAAATGACAGATACGCAGTATTTT. Amino acid sequence: CASSDGKRMKMTDTQYF.

This chain joins TRBV27 and TRBJ2-7; 9 bases are a match to TRBD2. With 5 bases clipped from V and 7 bases from J, the junction kept 21 bases outside the gene matches. The CDR3 runs 18 residues. Germline V gene data show CDR1 as MNHEY and CDR2 as SMNVEV (reference sequence). The CDR3 DNA reads as TGTGCCAGCAGTCCCCCTTCAGGGTACGCGGGGGGGCCACAGGAGCAGTACTTC. Its translation is CASSPPSGYAGGPQEQYF.

The chain carries TRBV6-5 and TRBJ1-2, with TRBD1 matching 8 bases. This CDR3 spans 16 amino acids. V dropped 2 bases and J dropped 4; count of bases not matched to a gene: 9. Germline-derived CDR1 and CDR2 are MNHEY and SVGAGI. The CDR3, as DNA: TGTGCCAGCAGTTACGGAGGGACAGGACTACGCTATGGCTACACCTTC. Translated, it gives CASSYGGTGLRYGYTF.

This clone has only a few counts. V usage is TRBV11-3 and J usage is TRBJ2-1; 7 bases are a match to TRBD1. The length of the CDR3 is 14 residues. Germline V lookup: CDR1 SGHNT, CDR2 YENEEA. The V gene end was trimmed by 6 bases and the J gene end by 0 bases; junction bases not matched to a gene: 2. This chain's CDR3 is CASSRQGSYNEQFF. CDR3 bases: TGTGCCAGCAGTAGACAGGGCTCCTACAATGAGCAGTTCTTC.

This chain uses TRBV19 with TRBJ1-5, with 7 bases aligning to TRBD1. In germline, CDR1 is LNHDA, CDR2 SQIVND (reference sequence). CDR3 length equals 14 residues. V shed 5 bases and J 3 bases; nucleotides not matched to a gene: 4. The CDR3 loop reads CASSPGGTNQPQHF. For the CDR3, the DNA is TGTGCCAGTAGTCCAGGGGGAACCAATCAGCCCCAGCATTTT.

The V and J genes are TRBV30 and TRBJ1-2, with TRBD1 matching 7 bases. CDR3 length: 12 residues. Trimming cost V 5 bases and J 8 bases; bases outside gene matches: 8. The germline CDR1 and CDR2 sequences are GTSNPN and SVGIG (reference sequence). Written as DNA, the CDR3 is TGTGCCTGGGACAGGGCCGCTTGGGGCTACACCTTC. Translated, it gives CAWDRAAWGYTF.

The rearrangement uses TRBV29-1 and TRBJ2-3; no definite D call. This CDR3 is built from 14 residues. Trimming left V 4 bases short and J 4 bases short, with 15 bases between. Germline CDR1 is SQVTM and CDR2 is ANQGSEA. CDR3 in amino acids: CSVVGPFSSDTQYF. DNA of the CDR3: TGCAGCGTTGTTGGTCCTTTTAGTTCAGATACGCAGTATTTT.

This clone was counted a single time. The chain is built from TRBV15 and TRBJ2-7, with TRBD1 identical over 9 bases. This CDR3 spans 16 amino acids. The V gene's germline CDR1 is LNHNV and CDR2 YYDKDF (reference sequence). Losses at the gene ends were 3 bases for V and 3 bases for J; bases not matched to a gene: 9. In DNA, the CDR3 is TGTGCCACCAGCAGCCAAGATATGACAGGGGGCTACGAGCAGTACTTC. Translated: CATSSQDMTGGYEQYF.

The chain couples TRBV5-6 to TRBJ1-1; D is ambiguous. The CDR3 contains 15 residues. Looked up from germline, CDR1 is SGHDT and CDR2 is YYEEEE. V gave up 4 bases and J gave up 6 bases, with 19 bases separating them. The CDR3 reads CASSRRGYRDSEAFF. The CDR3 bases are TGTGCCAGCAGCCGACGGGGTTACAGAGACTCTGAAGCTTTCTTT.

This chain joins TRBV7-3 and TRBJ2-5; D may correspond to TRBD1 or TRBD2 (7 bases each). The CDR3 sequence is 15 residues long. Trimming removed 5 bases from V and 1 base from J, with 14 bases in between. Looked up from germline, CDR1 is SGHTA and CDR2 is FQGTGA. The CDR3 loop reads CASSPGGATQETQYF. The CDR3 nucleotides are TGTGCCAGCAGCCCAGGGGGGGCTACCCAAGAGACCCAGTACTTC.

The chain is built from TRBV5-8 and TRBJ2-5, with D perhaps matching TRBD1 or TRBD2 (5 bases each). Germline lookup yields CDR1 SGHTS and CDR2 YDEGEE. V was clipped by 4 bases and J by 9 bases, with 13 bases between them. The CDR3 is 12 residues long. DNA of the CDR3: TGTGCCAGCAGCAACATCGGGGCGTCCCAGTACTTC. It specifies CASSNIGASQYF.